The entry below gives a single T cell receptor beta chain sequence along with its context. The time point here: pre-treatment baseline. This entry is derived from a study of blood T cell dynamics during melanoma immunotherapy. Profiling relied on immunoSEQ multiplex PCR, and the TCRdb table lists in-frame clones only, not all of them. The sample yields 9,500 to 11,000 clones, about 88% seen once. V shed 4 bases and J shed 5 bases, with 14 bases lying between them. Germline loops: CDR1 SNHLY, CDR2 FYNNEI. The CDR3 totals 15 residues. The chain carries TRBV2 and TRBJ1-4; D possibly corresponds to TRBD1 (6 bases). This clonotype originated in a human donor with melanoma. The source material was blood, sampled from a patient treated with checkpoint blockade. CDR3 DNA sequence: TGTGCCAGCAGTGCCGAGGAGGGGGTAAATGAAAAACTGTTTTTT. Translated, it gives CASSAEEGVNEKLFF. The entire variable domain, with the rest obtained from reference TRBV2 and TRBJ1-4, is as follows: EPEVTQTPSHQVTQMGQEVILRCVPISNHLYFYWYRQILGQKVEFLVSFYNNEISEKSEIFDDQFSVERPDGSNFTLKIRSTKLEDSAMYFCASSAEEGVNEKLFFGSGTQLSVL.